Listed here are 5 T cell receptor beta chains from one sample, sequenced in a study of cytomegalovirus exposure and HLA in healthy donors. Generated by immunoSEQ multiplex PCR, the TCRdb table keeps only in-frame clones and is missing some. The data show 71,000 or so clones, with roughly 94% seen just once and approximately 3.5% held by the top ten. Sequenced input: PBMCs. Receptors were obtained from a woman under 30 in good health and CMV-seropositive.

The rearrangement uses TRBV29-1 and TRBJ2-1; D is unclear. CDR1 and CDR2 from the germline V gene are SQVTM and ANQGSEA. The CDR3 spans 11 residues. V lost 4 bases and J lost 4, with 5 bases in between. Here the CDR3 DNA reads TGCAGCGTTGGTAGTTACAATGAGCAGTTCTTC. Amino acids: CSVGSYNEQFF.

V and J are TRBV5-1 and TRBJ1-1, with 7 bases fitting TRBD1. V trimming: 0 bases; J trimming: 1 base; junction bases outside the gene matches: 9. Germline CDR1 reads SGHRS; CDR2 reads YFSETQ. The CDR3 contains 17 residues. The CDR3 sequence: CASSLALGTVENTEAFF. CDR3 nucleotide sequence: TGCGCCAGCAGCTTGGCTCTAGGGACAGTTGAGAACACTGAAGCTTTCTTT.

This chain links TRBV5-1 with TRBJ1-1; 7 positions agree with TRBD1. Losses at the gene ends were 4 bases for V and 0 bases for J; bases not matched to a gene: 3. CDR3 size: 14 residues. The germline V gene encodes CDR1 SGHRS and CDR2 YFSETQ. The CDR3 here is CASSVGTVNTEAFF. CDR3 DNA sequence: TGCGCCAGCAGCGTAGGGACAGTGAACACTGAAGCTTTCTTT.

The V call is TRBV28, the J call TRBJ2-1; the match to TRBD2 covers 9 bases. With 2 bases clipped from V and 0 bases from J, the junction kept 11 bases outside the gene matches. The germline CDR1 and CDR2 sequences are MDHEN and SYDVKM. The CDR3 contains 19 residues. The CDR3 reads CASSLPETSGGLSYNEQFF. Here the CDR3 DNA reads TGTGCCAGCAGTTTACCCGAGACTAGCGGCGGTCTCTCCTACAATGAGCAGTTCTTC.

V usage is TRBV30 and J usage is TRBJ2-3; weak D call: TRBD2 (5 bases). In germline, CDR1 is GTSNPN, CDR2 SVGIG (reference sequence). Deletions cut 6 bases from V and 0 bases from J, with 10 bases between. The CDR3 is made up of 13 amino acids. CDR3 protein: CACRRTSTDTQYF. CDR3 nucleotides: TGTGCCTGTCGGAGGACTAGCACAGATACGCAGTATTTT. The full variable domain, in which reference TRBV30 and TRBJ2-3 provide the parts outside the CDR3, is SQTIHQWPATLVQPVGSPLSLECTVEGTSNPNLYWYRQAAGRGLQLLFYSVGIGQISSEVPQNLSASRPQDRQFILSSKKLLLSDSGFYLCACRRTSTDTQYFGPGTRLTVL.